The T cell receptor beta chain under discussion was sequenced for a study of T cells in Graves' hyperthyroidism and ophthalmopathy. Findings and limits, study-wide: Blood also carried most thyroid clonotypes expanded above 0.001. From stable hyperthyroidism, ophthalmopathy was separated by a 13 V-J model.

V was pared by 6 bases and J by 6 bases, with 9 bases of the junction left unmatched. CDR1 and CDR2 from the germline V gene are SQVTM and ANQGSEA. This CDR3 region has 14 residues. In patients aged 18 to 65, hyperthyroidism was newly diagnosed, with duration under 2 months. The PBMCs studied were ones that came from 8 to 10 ml fresh peripheral blood. The investigators amplified TCR beta CDR3 regions from RNA transcripts. First-round RT-PCR of the TCR CDR3 relied on the HTBI primer set. One entry per CDR3 protein results from TCRdb running MiXCR on the multiplex PCR reads. The table records roughly 420,000 distinct CDR3 sequences, 15% to 18% of them present only once. A remark on this clonotype: What it binds is not known.

The V call is TRBV29-1, the J call TRBJ2-7; the match to TRBD2 covers 12 bases. Sequencing was carried out using blood. The TCR originated in a woman under 30 with Graves' hyperthyroidism. DNA of the CDR3: TGCAGCGTCCAAGAGACTAGCGGGAGAGGCGAGCAGTACTTC. Translating it yields CSVQETSGRGEQYF.